Listed below are T cell receptor beta chains from one sample, sequenced in a study of PD-1 blockade in classical Hodgkin lymphoma. The protocol was immunoSEQ multiplex PCR, while the TCRdb copy is restricted to in-frame clones and leaves out a portion. Of over 70,000 clones in the sample, about nine tenths were seen once. The material sequenced was peripheral blood mononuclear cells (PBMCs), taken before the fourth cycle of nivolumab. The receptors were sampled from a human donor with classical Hodgkin lymphoma. Each CDR3 is given with its conserved first and last residue. D genes are given only for firm matches. A clone size is listed for some rows: how often the clone was seen (once, few, many), or a class if it is expanded.

size | J | V | D | length | DNA | CDR3
NA | TRBJ1-5 | TRBV30 | TRBD1 | 14 | TGTGCCTGGGCCATTGACAGGGATGGTCAGCCCCAGCATTTT | CAWAIDRDGQPQHF
NA | TRBJ1-2 | TRBV23-1 | NA | 17 | TGCGCCAGCAGTCCCTCATTTCGACGGCGGGACACCTATGGCTACACCTTC | CASSPSFRRRDTYGYTF
NA | TRBJ2-1 | TRBV7-2 | TRBD2 | 15 | TGTGCCAGCAGCTTTAATCCTAGCGGGGGGAATGAGCAGTTCTTC | CASSFNPSGGNEQFF
once | TRBJ2-1 | TRBV19 | NA | 15 | TGTGCCACAACAAAGGGGAGGTTAGCCTACAATGAGCAGTTCTTC | CATTKGRLAYNEQFF
NA | TRBJ2-5 | TRBV21-1 | NA | 14 | TGTGCCAGCAGCAAAGTTTGGAACAAAGAGACCCAGTACTTC | CASSKVWNKETQYF
medium-sized | TRBJ1-1 | TRBV21-1 | NA | 18 | TGTGCCAGCAGCAAAGGGCTACAGGGGGCAGGGGGTTATACTGAAGCTTTCTTT | CASSKGLQGAGGYTEAFF
NA | TRBJ1-4 | TRBV11-1 | TRBD1 | 14 | TGTGCCAGCAGCCTCCAGGGGGACGCGGAAAAACTGTTTTTT | CASSLQGDAEKLFF
NA | TRBJ2-7 | TRBV10-3 | NA | 14 | TGTGCCATCAGGGGGGTACGCGGGACCTACGAGCAGTACTTC | CAIRGVRGTYEQYF
few | TRBJ1-6 | TRBV5-1 | TRBD1 | 14 | TGCGCCAGCAGCCCAAGGGACAGGGATTCACCCCTCCACTTT | CASSPRDRDSPLHF
NA | TRBJ1-4 | TRBV4-3 | NA | 15 | TGCGCCAGCAGCCCCGACGAGGGGATTGGAGAAAAACTGTTTTTT | CASSPDEGIGEKLFF
NA | TRBJ2-7 | TRBV6-5 | NA | 12 | TGTGCCAGCAGTTACGGCCGGGGGGAGCAGTACTTC | CASSYGRGEQYF
NA | TRBJ1-1 | TRBV4-2 | TRBD1 | 15 | TGTGCCAGCAGCTCCAGGACAGGGACGGTCACTGAAGCTTTCTTT | CASSSRTGTVTEAFF
NA | TRBJ1-5 | TRBV27 | NA | 14 | TGTGCCAGCAGTTCTCAGTTGAAGAATCAGCCCCAGCATTTT | CASSSQLKNQPQHF
NA | TRBJ1-5 | TRBV6-5 | NA | 14 | TGTGCCAGCAGGGGGGGCCAGGGTGGCCAGCCCCAGCATTTT | CASRGGQGGQPQHF
NA | TRBJ1-3 | TRBV29-1 | NA | 12 | TGCAGCGTTGGGGAAGCTGGAAACACCATATATTTT | CSVGEAGNTIYF
NA | TRBJ2-3 | TRBV7-7 | TRBD2 | 16 | TGTGCCAGCAGCTTGCAATTCGGGGGGGCCGAAGATACGCAGTATTTT | CASSLQFGGAEDTQYF